The clone carrying this T cell receptor beta chain occurred a few times. As yet, its antigen is unknown. These data originate in a study of response to subunit inactivated influenza vaccine. Overall study results and limits: The authors offered the suggestion that each seasonal influenza vaccination recruits few new T cells.

Germline V CDR1 and CDR2: MNHEY, SMNVEV (reference sequence). The V end lost 6 bases, the J end lost 2 bases, and 15 bases lay between the germline ends. The CDR3 extends over 15 amino acids. TCRdb re-analysed the RT-PCR reads in MiXCR, keeping a single row per CDR3 protein. The sample records about 480,000 distinct CDR3 sequences, 13% being singletons. This specimen was PBMCs from blood, taken roughly 45 days after vaccination. This TCR was recovered from a man aged 50 to 60 who received an inactivated influenza vaccine. The rearrangement links TRBV27 to TRBJ2-3, with D perhaps matching TRBD1 or TRBD2 (5 bases each). The CDR3, as DNA: TGTGCCAGCAGCCCCTTTGGGGGAGTCACAGATACGCAGTATTTT. This gives the protein CASSPFGGVTDTQYF.